This T cell receptor beta chain is drawn from a study of blood T cell repertoires in COVID-19. Turning to the study itself: T cells, B-cell-depleted T cells, or PBMCs provided the cDNA or gDNA that served as material.

Germline lookup yields CDR1 MDHEN and CDR2 SYDVKM. V was pared by 6 bases and J by 1 base, with 15 bases between. CDR3 length equals 15 residues. Participants spanned ages about 18 to 95 years and resided in 24 US areas. Cohort 3 recovery required two negative PCRs, clearance, or symptom resolution. The authors' processing: The assay estimated nucleated cells by amplifying reference gene primers. Assay used: immunoSEQ multiplex PCR; TCRdb lists only in-frame clones, some missing. The V and J calls and the clone size are those of that table, but D and trimming were determined from the DNA. The data show around 300,000 clones, 75% to 90% seen once.

The chain combines TRBV28 with TRBJ1-2, with D possibly matching TRBD1 (6 bases). Specimen: PBMCs or T cells enriched from blood (not recorded which). The clonotype originates from a woman aged 45-65 years who had recovered from COVID-19. As DNA, the CDR3 is TGTGCCAGCAGGTCCACAGGGAGGGTTAACTATGGCTACACCTTC. Protein product: CASRSTGRVNYGYTF.